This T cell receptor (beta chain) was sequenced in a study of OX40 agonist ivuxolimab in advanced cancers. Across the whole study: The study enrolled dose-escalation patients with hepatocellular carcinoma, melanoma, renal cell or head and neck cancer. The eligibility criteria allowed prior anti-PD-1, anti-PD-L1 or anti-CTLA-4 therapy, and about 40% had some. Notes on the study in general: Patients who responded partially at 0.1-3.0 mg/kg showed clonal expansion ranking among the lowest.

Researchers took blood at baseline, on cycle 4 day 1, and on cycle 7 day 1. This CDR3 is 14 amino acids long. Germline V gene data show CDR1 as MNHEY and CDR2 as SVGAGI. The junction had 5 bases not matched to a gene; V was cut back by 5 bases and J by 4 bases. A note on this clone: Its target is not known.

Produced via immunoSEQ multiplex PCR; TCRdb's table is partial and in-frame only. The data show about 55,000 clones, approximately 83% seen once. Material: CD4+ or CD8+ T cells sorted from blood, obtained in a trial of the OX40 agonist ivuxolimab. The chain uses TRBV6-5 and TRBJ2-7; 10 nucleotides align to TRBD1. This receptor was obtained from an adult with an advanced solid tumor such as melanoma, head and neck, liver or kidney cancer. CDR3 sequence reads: CASSGRDRGYEQYF. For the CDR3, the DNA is TGTGCCAGCAGTGGCCGGGACAGGGGTTACGAGCAGTACTTC.